This T cell receptor beta chain was recorded in a study of blood T cell repertoires in COVID-19. About the research overall: Some COVID-19 samples were acute and others convalescent; all came from the United States, Italy and Spain. PBMCs, B-cell-depleted T cells, or T cells were the source of the cDNA or gDNA that made up the material.

Source study methods: Scientists estimated how many nucleated cells there were by amplifying reference gene primers. Some clones are missing from TCRdb's copy, which holds only in-frame ones; the method was immunoSEQ multiplex PCR. For V, J and clone size, that table is used; D and trimming come from the DNA. The sample lists more than 350,000 clones, 85% to 90% occurring once. The CDR3 sequence is 13 residues long. CDR1 and CDR2 (germline): WNHNN, SYGVQD (reference sequence). The V end lost 4 bases, the J end lost 9 bases, and 13 bases lay between the germline ends. The gene calls are TRBV10-1 and TRBJ2-1; D is possibly TRBD1 (5 bases). The origin of this receptor is a man aged 18 to 35 who had recovered from COVID-19. Sequences were obtained from PBMCs or T cells enriched from blood (not recorded which). DNA of the CDR3: TGCGCCAGCAGTGGGCAGGGCGTTACTGAGCAGTTCTTC. The encoded protein is CASSGQGVTEQFF.